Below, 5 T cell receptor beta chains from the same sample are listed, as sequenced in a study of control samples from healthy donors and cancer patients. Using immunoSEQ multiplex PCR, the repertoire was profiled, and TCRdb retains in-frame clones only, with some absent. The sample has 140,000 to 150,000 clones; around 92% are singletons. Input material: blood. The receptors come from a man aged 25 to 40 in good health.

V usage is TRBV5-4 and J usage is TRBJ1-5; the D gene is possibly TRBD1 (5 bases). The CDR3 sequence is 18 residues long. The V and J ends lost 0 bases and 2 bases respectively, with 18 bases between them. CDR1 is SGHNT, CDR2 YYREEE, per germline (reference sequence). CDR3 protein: CASSLVGPVIRGNQPQHF. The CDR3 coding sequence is TGTGCCAGCAGCTTGGTGGGACCGGTAATAAGGGGCAATCAGCCCCAGCATTTT.

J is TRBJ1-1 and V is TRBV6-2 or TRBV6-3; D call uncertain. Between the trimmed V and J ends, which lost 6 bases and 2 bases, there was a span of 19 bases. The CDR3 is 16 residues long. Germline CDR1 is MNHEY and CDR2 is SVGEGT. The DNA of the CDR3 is TGTGCCAGCAGCCCCTTATACTTGAGACCTAACACTGAAGCTTTCTTT. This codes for CASSPLYLRPNTEAFF.

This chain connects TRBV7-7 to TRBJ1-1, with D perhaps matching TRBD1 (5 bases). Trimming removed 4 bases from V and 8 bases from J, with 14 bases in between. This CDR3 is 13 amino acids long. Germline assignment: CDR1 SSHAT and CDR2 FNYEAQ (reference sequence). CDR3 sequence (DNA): TGTGCCAGCAGCTCAACTCAGGGTGCCGAAGCTTTCTTT. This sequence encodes CASSSTQGAEAFF.

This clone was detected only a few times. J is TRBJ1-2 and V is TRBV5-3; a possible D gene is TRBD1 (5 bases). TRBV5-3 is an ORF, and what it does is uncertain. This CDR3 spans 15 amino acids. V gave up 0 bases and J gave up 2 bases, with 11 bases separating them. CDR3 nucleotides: TGTGCCAGAAGCTTGGGGCAGGGAACAAACTATGGCTACACCTTC. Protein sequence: CARSLGQGTNYGYTF.

This CDR3 reads CASSPAMGQGSFF. The CDR3 DNA sequence: TGTGCCAGCAGTCCAGCGATGGGACAGGGTTCTTTCTTT. This sequence joins TRBV7-8 and TRBJ1-1; 9 positions agree with TRBD1. Trimming cost V 6 bases and J 12 bases; bases outside gene matches: 11. CDR1 is SGHVS and CDR2 is FQNEAQ in the germline V gene. This CDR3 is built from 13 residues. Combining the CDR3 with reference TRBV7-8 and TRBJ1-1 gives the whole variable domain GAGVSQSPRYKVAKRGQDVALRCDPISGHVSLFWYQQALGQGPEFLTYFQNEAQLDKSGLPSDRFFAERPEGSVSTLKIQRTQQEDSAVYLCASSPAMGQGSFFGQGTRLTVV.